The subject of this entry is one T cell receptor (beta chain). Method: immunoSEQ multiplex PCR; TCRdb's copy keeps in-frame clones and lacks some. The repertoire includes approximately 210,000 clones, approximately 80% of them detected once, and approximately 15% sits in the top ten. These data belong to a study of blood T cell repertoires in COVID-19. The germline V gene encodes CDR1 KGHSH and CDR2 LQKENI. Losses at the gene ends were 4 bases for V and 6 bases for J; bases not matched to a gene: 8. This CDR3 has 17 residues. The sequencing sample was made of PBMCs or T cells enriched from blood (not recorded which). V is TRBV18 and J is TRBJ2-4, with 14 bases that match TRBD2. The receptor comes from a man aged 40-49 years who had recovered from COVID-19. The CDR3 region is CASSLTAGLAGGNIQYF. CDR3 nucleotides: TGTGCCAGCTCACTTACCGCAGGACTAGCGGGGGGAAACATTCAGTACTTC. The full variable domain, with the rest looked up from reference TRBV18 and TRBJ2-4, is NAGVMQNPRHLVRRRGQEARLRCSPMKGHSHVYWYRQLPEEGLKFMVYLQKENIIDESGMPKERFSAEFPKEGPSILRIQQVVRGDSAAYFCASSLTAGLAGGNIQYFGAGTRLSVL.